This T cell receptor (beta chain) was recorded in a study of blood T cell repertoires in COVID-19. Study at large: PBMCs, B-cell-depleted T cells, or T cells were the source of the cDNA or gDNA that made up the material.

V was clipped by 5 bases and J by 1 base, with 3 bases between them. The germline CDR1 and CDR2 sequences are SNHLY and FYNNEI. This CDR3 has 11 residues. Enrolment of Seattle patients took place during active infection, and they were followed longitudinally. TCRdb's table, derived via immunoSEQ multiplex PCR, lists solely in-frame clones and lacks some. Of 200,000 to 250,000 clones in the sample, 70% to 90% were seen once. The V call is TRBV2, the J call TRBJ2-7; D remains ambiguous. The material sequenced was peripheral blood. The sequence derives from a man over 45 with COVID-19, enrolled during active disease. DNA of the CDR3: TGTGCCAGCAGTCCATCCTACGAGCAGTACTTC. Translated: CASSPSYEQYF. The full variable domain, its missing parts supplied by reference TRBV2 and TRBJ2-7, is EPEVTQTPSHQVTQMGQEVILRCVPISNHLYFYWYRQILGQKVEFLVSFYNNEISEKSEIFDDQFSVERPDGSNFTLKIRSTKLEDSAMYFCASSPSYEQYFGPGTRLTVT.